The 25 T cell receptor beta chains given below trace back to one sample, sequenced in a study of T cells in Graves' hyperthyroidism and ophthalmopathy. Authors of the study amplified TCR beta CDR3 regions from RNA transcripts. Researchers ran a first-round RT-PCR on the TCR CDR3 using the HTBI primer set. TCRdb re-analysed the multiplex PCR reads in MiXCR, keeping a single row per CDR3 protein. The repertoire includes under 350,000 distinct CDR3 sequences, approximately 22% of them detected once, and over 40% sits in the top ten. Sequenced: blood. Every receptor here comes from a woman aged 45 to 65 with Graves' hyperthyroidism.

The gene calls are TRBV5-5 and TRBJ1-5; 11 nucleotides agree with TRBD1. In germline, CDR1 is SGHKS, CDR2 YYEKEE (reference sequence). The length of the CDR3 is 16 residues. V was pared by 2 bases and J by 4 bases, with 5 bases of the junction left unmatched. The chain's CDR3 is CASSLPGQGANQPQHF. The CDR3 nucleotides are TGTGCCAGCAGCTTACCCGGACAGGGGGCGAATCAGCCCCAGCATTTT.

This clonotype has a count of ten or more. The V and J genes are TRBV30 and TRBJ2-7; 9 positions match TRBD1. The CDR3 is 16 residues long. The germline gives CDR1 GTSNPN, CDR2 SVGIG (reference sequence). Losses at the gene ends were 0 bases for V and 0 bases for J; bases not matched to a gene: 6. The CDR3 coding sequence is TGTGCCTGGAGTGTACCGGGACAGGGATTCTCCTACGAGCAGTACTTC. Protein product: CAWSVPGQGFSYEQYF.

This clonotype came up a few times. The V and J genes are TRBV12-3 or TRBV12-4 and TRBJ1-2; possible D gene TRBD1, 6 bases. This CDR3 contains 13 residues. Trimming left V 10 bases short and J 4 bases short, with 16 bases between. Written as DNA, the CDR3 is TGTGCCATCCGGAGGGGGATCGGCTATGGCTACACCTTC. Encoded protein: CAIRRGIGYGYTF.

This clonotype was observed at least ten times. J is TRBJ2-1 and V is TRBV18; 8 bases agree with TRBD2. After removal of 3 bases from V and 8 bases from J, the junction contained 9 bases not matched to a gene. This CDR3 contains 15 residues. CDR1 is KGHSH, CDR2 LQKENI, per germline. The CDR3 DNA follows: TGTGCCAGCTCACCTCCGGGACTAGAGGGAGATGAGCAGTTCTTC. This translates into CASSPPGLEGDEQFF.

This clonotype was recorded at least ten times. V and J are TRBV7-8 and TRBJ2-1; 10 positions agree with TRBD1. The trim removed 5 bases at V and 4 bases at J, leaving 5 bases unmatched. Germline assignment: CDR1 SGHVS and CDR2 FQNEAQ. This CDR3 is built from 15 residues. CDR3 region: CASSTMGQGYNEQFF. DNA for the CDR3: TGTGCCAGCAGCACGATGGGACAGGGGTACAATGAGCAGTTCTTC.

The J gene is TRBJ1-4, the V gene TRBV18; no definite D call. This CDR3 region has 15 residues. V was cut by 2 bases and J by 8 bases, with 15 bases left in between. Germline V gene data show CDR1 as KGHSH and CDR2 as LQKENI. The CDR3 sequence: CASSPVSGAKEKLFF. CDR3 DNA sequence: TGTGCCAGCTCACCAGTCTCCGGCGCCAAAGAAAAACTGTTTTTT.

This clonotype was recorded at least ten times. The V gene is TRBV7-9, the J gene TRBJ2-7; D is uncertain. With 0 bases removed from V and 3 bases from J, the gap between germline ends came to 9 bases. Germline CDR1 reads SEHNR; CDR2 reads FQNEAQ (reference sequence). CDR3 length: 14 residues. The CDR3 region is CASSLARSNYEQYF. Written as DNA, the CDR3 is TGTGCCAGCAGCTTAGCCCGGTCAAACTACGAGCAGTACTTC.

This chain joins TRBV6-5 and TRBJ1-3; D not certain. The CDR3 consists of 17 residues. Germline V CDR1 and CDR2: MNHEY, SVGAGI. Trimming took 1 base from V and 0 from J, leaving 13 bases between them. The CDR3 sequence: CASSYFQSRGSGNTIYF. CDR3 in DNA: TGTGCCAGCAGTTACTTCCAAAGCCGAGGCTCTGGAAACACCATATATTTT.

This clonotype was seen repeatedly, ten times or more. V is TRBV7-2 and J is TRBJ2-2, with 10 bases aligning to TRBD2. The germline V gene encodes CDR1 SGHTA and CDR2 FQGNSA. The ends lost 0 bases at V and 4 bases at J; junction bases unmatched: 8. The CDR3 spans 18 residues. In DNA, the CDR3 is TGTGCCAGCAGCTTAGCCCCACTTAGCGGGAGGATCACCGGGGAGCTGTTTTTT. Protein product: CASSLAPLSGRITGELFF.

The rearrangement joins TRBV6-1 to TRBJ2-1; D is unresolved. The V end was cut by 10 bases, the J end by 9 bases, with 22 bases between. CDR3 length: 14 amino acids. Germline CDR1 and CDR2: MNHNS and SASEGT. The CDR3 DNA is TGTGCCATCGCTCGGCCGGACCGCCTATCTGAGCAGTTCTTC. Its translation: CAIARPDRLSEQFF.

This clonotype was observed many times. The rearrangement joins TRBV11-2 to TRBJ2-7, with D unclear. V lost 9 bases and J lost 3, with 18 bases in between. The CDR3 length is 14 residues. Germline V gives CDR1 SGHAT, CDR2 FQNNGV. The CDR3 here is CASTVVTSNYEQYF. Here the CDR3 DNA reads TGTGCCAGTACTGTTGTTACGTCGAACTACGAGCAGTACTTC.

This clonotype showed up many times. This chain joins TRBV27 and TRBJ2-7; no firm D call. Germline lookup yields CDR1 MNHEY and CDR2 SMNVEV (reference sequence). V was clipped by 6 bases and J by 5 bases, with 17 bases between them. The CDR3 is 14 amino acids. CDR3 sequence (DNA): TGTGCCAGCAGCTCCCCTCCTTTTACTAACGAGCAGTACTTC. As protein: CASSSPPFTNEQYF.

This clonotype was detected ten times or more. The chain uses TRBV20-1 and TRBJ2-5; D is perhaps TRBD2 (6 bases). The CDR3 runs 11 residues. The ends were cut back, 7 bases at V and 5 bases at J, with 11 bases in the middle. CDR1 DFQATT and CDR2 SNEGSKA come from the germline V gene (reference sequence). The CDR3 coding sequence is TGCAGTGTACCAGGGAGGGAGACCCAGTACTTC. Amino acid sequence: CSVPGRETQYF.

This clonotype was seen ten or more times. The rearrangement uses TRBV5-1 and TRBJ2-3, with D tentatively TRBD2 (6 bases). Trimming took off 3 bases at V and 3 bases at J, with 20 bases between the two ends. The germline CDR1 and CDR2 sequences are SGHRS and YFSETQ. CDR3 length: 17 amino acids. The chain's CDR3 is CASSSPGLWGSTDTQYF. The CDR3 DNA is TGCGCCAGCAGCTCGCCGGGACTTTGGGGGAGTACAGATACGCAGTATTTT.

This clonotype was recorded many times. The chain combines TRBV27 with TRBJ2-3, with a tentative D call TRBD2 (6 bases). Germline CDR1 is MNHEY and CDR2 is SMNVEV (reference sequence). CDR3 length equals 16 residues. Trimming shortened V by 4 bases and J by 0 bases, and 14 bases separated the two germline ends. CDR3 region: CASSSLIAESTDTQYF. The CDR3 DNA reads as TGTGCCAGCAGTTCTCTTATAGCGGAAAGCACAGATACGCAGTATTTT.

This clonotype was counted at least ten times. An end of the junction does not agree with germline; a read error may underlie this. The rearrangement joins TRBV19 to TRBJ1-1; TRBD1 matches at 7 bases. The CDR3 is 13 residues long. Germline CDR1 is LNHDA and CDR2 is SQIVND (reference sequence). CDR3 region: CASSNRGNTEAFF. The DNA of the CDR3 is TGTGCCAGCAGTAACAGGGGGAACACTGAAGCTTTCTTT.

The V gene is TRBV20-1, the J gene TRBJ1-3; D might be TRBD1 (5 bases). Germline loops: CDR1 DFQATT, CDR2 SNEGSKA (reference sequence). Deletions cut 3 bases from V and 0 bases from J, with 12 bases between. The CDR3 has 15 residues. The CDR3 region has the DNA TGCAGTGCTAGCCCAGGGACTGACTCTGGAAACACCATATATTTT. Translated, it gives CSASPGTDSGNTIYF.

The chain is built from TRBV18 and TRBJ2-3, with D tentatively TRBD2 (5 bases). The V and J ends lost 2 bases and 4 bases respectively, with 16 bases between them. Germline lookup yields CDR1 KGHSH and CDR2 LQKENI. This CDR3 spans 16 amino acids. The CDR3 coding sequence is TGTGCCAGCTCACCAGCTAGCAGGACCAGCCCAGATACGCAGTATTTT. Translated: CASSPASRTSPDTQYF.

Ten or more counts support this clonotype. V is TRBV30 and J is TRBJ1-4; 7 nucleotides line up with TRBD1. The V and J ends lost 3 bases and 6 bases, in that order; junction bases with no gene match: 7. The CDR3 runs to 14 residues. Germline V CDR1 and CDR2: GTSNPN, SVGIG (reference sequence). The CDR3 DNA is TGTGCCTGGAGCAGGGACAGTATTCATGAAAAACTGTTTTTT. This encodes CAWSRDSIHEKLFF.

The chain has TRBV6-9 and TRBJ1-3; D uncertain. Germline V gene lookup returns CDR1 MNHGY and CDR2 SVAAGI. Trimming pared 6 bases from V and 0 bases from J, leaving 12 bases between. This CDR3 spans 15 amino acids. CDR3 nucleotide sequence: TGTGCCAGCAGGTATACCGTGAGCTCTGGAAACACCATATATTTT. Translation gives CASRYTVSSGNTIYF.

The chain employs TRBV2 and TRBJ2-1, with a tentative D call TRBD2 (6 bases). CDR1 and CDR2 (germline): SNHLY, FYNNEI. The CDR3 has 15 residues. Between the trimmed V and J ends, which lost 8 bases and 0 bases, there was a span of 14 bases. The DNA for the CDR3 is TGTGCCAGCGCGCTAGCGTCGAGCTCCTACAATGAGCAGTTCTTC. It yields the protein CASALASSSYNEQFF.

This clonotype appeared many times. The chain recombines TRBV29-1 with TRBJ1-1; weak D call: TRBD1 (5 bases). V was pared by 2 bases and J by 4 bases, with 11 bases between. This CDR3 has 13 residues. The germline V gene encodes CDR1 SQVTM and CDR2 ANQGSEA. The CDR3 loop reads CSVEIGGATEAFF. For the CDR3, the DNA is TGCAGCGTTGAAATTGGCGGGGCCACTGAAGCTTTCTTT.

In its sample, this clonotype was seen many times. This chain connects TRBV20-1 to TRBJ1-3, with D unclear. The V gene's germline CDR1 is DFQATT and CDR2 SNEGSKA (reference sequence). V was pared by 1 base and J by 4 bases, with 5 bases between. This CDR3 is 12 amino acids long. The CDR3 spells CSARGRGNTIYF. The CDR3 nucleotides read TGCAGTGCTAGAGGCAGGGGAAACACCATATATTTT.

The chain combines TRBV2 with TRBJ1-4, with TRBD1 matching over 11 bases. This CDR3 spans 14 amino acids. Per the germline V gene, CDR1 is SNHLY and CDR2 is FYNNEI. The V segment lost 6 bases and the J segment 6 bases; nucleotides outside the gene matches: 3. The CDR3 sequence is CASRMGQGDEKLFF. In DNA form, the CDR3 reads TGTGCCAGCAGAATGGGACAGGGGGATGAAAAACTGTTTTTT.

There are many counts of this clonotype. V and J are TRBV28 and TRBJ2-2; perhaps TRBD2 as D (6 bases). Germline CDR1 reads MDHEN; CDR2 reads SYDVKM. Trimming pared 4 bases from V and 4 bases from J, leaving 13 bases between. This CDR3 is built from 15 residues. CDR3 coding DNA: TGTGCCAGCAGTTCGGCGGGAAGGGTCACCGGGGAGCTGTTTTTT. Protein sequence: CASSSAGRVTGELFF.